This is a list of T cell receptor beta chains from one sample in a study of cytomegalovirus exposure and HLA in healthy donors. The assay was immunoSEQ multiplex PCR, and TCRdb's table has in-frame clones only and misses some. The table shows about 170,000 clones, with 80% occurring only once. Specimen: PBMCs. The receptor set was obtained from a woman aged 50 to 60 in good health and CMV-seropositive. Each CDR3 is given without its conserved first and last residue.

>TRBV6-4|TRBJ2-3
ASQRTDGRPGPADTQY
>TRBV11-2|TRBJ2-1
ASSPRTAYNEQF
>TRBV4-3|TRBJ2-1
ASSHPSGGDNEQF
>TRBV5-1|TRBJ2-3
ASTERGGGADTQY
>TRBV7-9|TRBJ1-2
ASSSVDSVRGYT
>TRBV11-3|TRBJ1-1
ASSSTRNTEAF
>TRBV18|TRBJ2-2
ASSRELAASTGELF
>TRBV28|TRBJ2-7
ATSLLADYEQY
>TRBV4-1|TRBJ2-7
ASSQDSRATGYYEQY
>TRBV4-2|TRBJ1-2
ASSQDGTGVGGYT
>TRBV4-3|TRBJ1-5
ASSQDRDSHQPQH
>TRBV4-3|TRBJ2-1
ASSQVTSGRVGEQF
>TRBV18|TRBJ1-4
ASSPAGTGVEKLF
>TRBV7-2|TRBJ2-4
ASSFPRVGGLRNIQY
>TRBV10-2|TRBJ2-5
ASSDSETQY
>TRBV28|TRBJ2-5
ASHDTGKETQY
>TRBV4-3|TRBJ1-1
ASSHEQGLNTEAF
>TRBV10-3|TRBJ1-3
AISGQSSGNTIY
>TRBV6-6|TRBJ2-3
ASSRGLAGGLDTQY
>TRBV28|TRBJ1-5
ASSPGQGFHQPQH
>TRBV7-9|TRBJ1-1
ASSLGPQGSMNTEAF
>TRBV19|TRBJ2-4
ASSPGSVKNIQY
>TRBV27|TRBJ1-3
ASSHRVPGNTIY
>TRBV30|TRBJ1-2
AWSVNRDWDFYGYT
>TRBV7-9|TRBJ2-7
SSSVDSGEQY
>TRBV4-2|TRBJ1-4
ASSQGARSTNEKLF
>TRBV7-2|TRBJ2-1
ASSFGTSGYNEQF
>TRBV29-1|TRBJ1-2
SVERGGYT
>TRBV25-1|TRBJ2-1
ASSELTTSGWF
>TRBV6-1|TRBJ1-4
ASSESGATNEKLF
>TRBV28|TRBJ2-1
ASSVGGAYNEQF
>TRBV28|TRBJ2-7
ASSFPRTGGDYEQY
>TRBV13|TRBJ1-1
ASTPLRGANTEAF
>TRBV6-4|TRBJ1-6
ASRQGRTETPLH
>TRBV7-2|TRBJ1-3
ASSPLGTGNTIY
>TRBV7-3|TRBJ2-2
ASSLISGDLGGELF
>TRBV7-9|TRBJ1-1
ASSPKTQGYTEAF
>TRBV7-2|TRBJ2-1
ASSLDSGRAVSPYNEQF
>TRBV29-1|TRBJ2-3
SVDLATGFPDTQY
>TRBV10-3|TRBJ2-1
AISESGTGGSYNEQF
>TRBV9|TRBJ2-1
ASSVERVDEQF
>TRBV7-6|TRBJ2-5
ASSLFRFQETQY
>TRBV6-5|TRBJ1-3
ASSFYAGGNTIY
>TRBV30|TRBJ1-5
AWSAGYQPQH
>TRBV30|TRBJ2-7
AWTQPRGLNYEQY
>TRBV5-5|TRBJ2-7
ASSAPGTGGREQY
>TRBV29-1|TRBJ2-1
SVAGTSGRAGNEQF
>TRBV27|TRBJ2-1
ASSHPGQGGDEQF
>TRBV18|TRBJ2-7
ASSPWTSGRNEQY
>TRBV7-2|TRBJ1-1
ASSLGRSMNTEAF
>TRBV19|TRBJ1-5
ASSMYPGQTNQPQH
>TRBV10-1|TRBJ2-7
ASSGGVASGFHEQY
>TRBV7-2|TRBJ2-5
ASSLVSGYQETQY
>TRBV2|TRBJ2-1
ASSVRTGNSYNEQF